This T cell receptor beta chain was sequenced during a study of CD8 T cells in ankylosing spondylitis. Study-wide points: A motif of fewer than ten highly homologous TCR beta variants was seen as apparently characteristic of ankylosing spondylitis blood.

V gave up 0 bases and J gave up 7 bases, with 15 bases separating them. The CDR3 contains 15 residues. The germline V gene has CDR1 MNHNS and CDR2 SASEGT. This clonotype was seen more than once but under ten times. The target antigen is unknown. Generation of TCR beta libraries employed quantitative 5'-RACE incorporating molecular barcodes. Via MiXCR, TCRdb re-called the 5' RACE reads, giving one row per CDR3 protein. The repertoire holds over 600,000 distinct CDR3 sequences, with around a fifth as singletons. The sequence was obtained from a male donor with ankylosing spondylitis. The chain employs TRBV6-1 and TRBJ1-2; D gene ambiguous. Sequences were obtained from blood, either unsorted or a sorted T cell fraction (not recorded which). The CDR3 protein is CASSEANTLTGGYTF. CDR3 bases: TGTGCCAGCAGTGAAGCCAACACCCTAACGGGTGGCTACACCTTC.